This entry lists 18 T cell receptor beta chains sequenced from one sample in a study of control samples from healthy donors and cancer patients. Repertoires were generated with immunoSEQ multiplex PCR, while TCRdb's copy carries only in-frame clones and drops some. Seen here are under 20,000 clones, approximately 81% observed once, and the top ten hold 25% to 30%. Sequenced input: PBMCs. The receptors were sampled from a woman aged 70 to 79 with lung cancer.

The chain is built from TRBV5-1 and TRBJ2-1, with 7 bases lining up with TRBD2. The V segment lost 0 bases and the J segment 4 bases; nucleotides outside the gene matches: 7. The CDR3 has 16 residues. CDR1 and CDR2 from the germline V gene are SGHRS and YFSETQ. DNA of the CDR3: TGCGCCAGCAGCTTGGATGCTAGCGGCAATTACAATGAGCAGTTCTTC. Its protein product is CASSLDASGNYNEQFF.

This clone was counted once. Within the sample, other DNA sequences also encode this same CDR3. CDR3: CASRSGAGEYEQYF. The CDR3 nucleotides read TGTGCCAGCCGGAGCGGGGCGGGAGAGTACGAGCAGTACTTC. This chain links TRBV28 with TRBJ2-7; TRBD2 agrees at 7 bases. Germline V gene data show CDR1 as MDHEN and CDR2 as SYDVKM. V gave up 8 bases and J gave up 4 bases; unmatched junction bases: 11. The CDR3 extends over 14 amino acids.

The V gene is TRBV6-1, the J gene TRBJ2-7, with 10 bases that match TRBD2. The CDR3 is made up of 16 amino acids. With V trimmed by 1 base and J by 1 base, 4 bases remained unmatched. Looked up from germline, CDR1 is MNHNS and CDR2 is SASEGT. The CDR3 DNA follows: TGTGCCAGCAGTGAAGGACTAGCGGGTCTATCCTACGAGCAGTACTTC. Protein product: CASSEGLAGLSYEQYF.

In this sample, this clone turned up once. The gene calls are TRBV10-3 and TRBJ1-1; no reliable D call. Germline assignment: CDR1 ENHRY and CDR2 SYGVKD. The CDR3 length is 13 residues. The ends were cut back, 2 bases at V and 4 bases at J, with 8 bases in the middle. The CDR3 DNA follows: TGTGCCATCAGTGAGGCGGTATTCACTGAAGCTTTCTTT. Amino acids: CAISEAVFTEAFF.

This chain connects TRBV9 to TRBJ2-5; weak D call: TRBD2 (5 bases). Germline CDR1 reads SGDLS; CDR2 reads YYNGEE. Trimming cost V 3 bases and J 9 bases, with 15 bases left between them. The CDR3 totals 13 residues. The CDR3 DNA reads as TGTGCCAGCAGCGAAGACCCTAAGGGAGCCCAGTACTTC. Translated: CASSEDPKGAQYF.

The chain carries TRBV5-6 and TRBJ2-3; tentatively, D is TRBD2 (6 bases). Deletions cut 3 bases from V and 4 bases from J, with 18 bases between. Germline CDR1 SGHDT, CDR2 YYEEEE. The CDR3 is 16 residues long. The CDR3 DNA reads as TGTGCCAGCAGCTCCTTAGCCGGAGGGACGGCAGATACGCAGTATTTT. Protein product: CASSSLAGGTADTQYF. The whole variable domain, remainder taken from reference TRBV5-6 and TRBJ2-3, is DAGVTQSPTHLIKTRGQQVTLRCSPKSGHDTVSWYQQALGQGPQFIFQYYEEEERQRGNFPDRFSGHQFPNYSSELNVNALLLGDSALYLCASSSLAGGTADTQYFGPGTRLTVL.

The V gene is TRBV10-3, the J gene TRBJ2-5, with D uncertain. From germline, CDR1 is ENHRY and CDR2 SYGVKD. V was shortened by 4 bases and J by 3 bases, with 9 bases between the two germline ends. CDR3 length: 13 residues. In DNA, the CDR3 is TGTGCCATCAGTGTTGAAAAGAAAGAGACCCAGTACTTC. Translating gives CAISVEKKETQYF.

The chain has TRBV5-1 and TRBJ2-1, with D possibly matching TRBD2 (6 bases). The CDR3 covers 17 residues. Trimming removed 2 bases from V and 0 bases from J, with 15 bases in between. Germline CDR1 and CDR2: SGHRS and YFSETQ. The CDR3 protein is CASSLALQTSSYNEQFF. CDR3 nucleotide sequence: TGCGCCAGCAGCTTAGCGCTGCAGACTAGCTCCTACAATGAGCAGTTCTTC.

The chain combines TRBV6-2 or TRBV6-3 with TRBJ2-7; no clear D. The germline V gene has CDR1 MNHEY and CDR2 SVGEGT. V was clipped by 0 bases and J by 2 bases, with 2 bases between them. The CDR3 spans 12 residues. This chain's CDR3 is CASSYSTYEQYF. As DNA, the CDR3 is TGTGCCAGCAGTTACTCAACCTACGAGCAGTACTTC.

The V call is TRBV11-2, the J call TRBJ2-5, with D perhaps TRBD1 or TRBD2 (5 bases each). V dropped 2 bases and J dropped 5 bases, with 18 bases sitting between them. From germline, CDR1 is SGHAT and CDR2 FQNNGV. CDR3 size: 16 residues. CDR3 in DNA: TGTGCCAGCAGCTTAAAGCAGTTTGTGGGACGGGAGACCCAGTACTTC. Translating gives CASSLKQFVGRETQYF.

The J gene is TRBJ2-1, the V gene TRBV10-3; 7 nucleotides align to TRBD2. Germline V gene data show CDR1 as ENHRY and CDR2 as SYGVKD. CDR3 length equals 15 residues. The junction had 5 bases not matched to a gene; V was cut back by 3 bases and J by 3 bases. CDR3 sequence (DNA): TGTGCCATCAGTGAAGAGCGGGGCTTCTACAATGAGCAGTTCTTC. Translating it yields CAISEERGFYNEQFF.

The chain recombines TRBV18 with TRBJ2-5; TRBD1 agrees at 7 bases. Trimming cost V 6 bases and J 2 bases; bases outside gene matches: 3. From germline, CDR1 is KGHSH and CDR2 LQKENI. The CDR3 runs 13 residues. The CDR3 DNA follows: TGTGCCAGCTCTCCGACAGGGCAAGAGACCCAGTACTTC. This gives the protein CASSPTGQETQYF.

The chain links TRBV6-2 or TRBV6-3 to TRBJ1-1; 8 positions agree with TRBD1. V shed 0 bases and J 1 base; nucleotides not matched to a gene: 4. Germline CDR1 MNHEY, CDR2 SVGEGT. This CDR3 spans 16 amino acids. The CDR3 region has the DNA TGTGCCAGCAGTTACTCCCCGGACAGGGAGAACACTGAAGCTTTCTTT. This encodes CASSYSPDRENTEAFF.

This clone showed up just once. The chain combines TRBV23-1 with TRBJ2-3; 10 nucleotides line up with TRBD1. TRBV23-1 is known as an ORF, though its function is uncertain. With V trimmed by 2 bases and J by 5 bases, 7 bases remained unmatched. The CDR3 covers 16 residues. This chain's CDR3 is CASSQTGTGEVDTQYF. The DNA of the CDR3 is TGCGCCAGCAGTCAAACCGGGACAGGGGAAGTAGATACGCAGTATTTT.

This clone is a singleton in its sample. This chain connects TRBV28 to TRBJ1-1; tentative D call: TRBD1 (5 bases). The CDR3 is 14 residues long. CDR1 MDHEN and CDR2 SYDVKM come from the germline V gene. Trimming removed 9 bases at V and 3 bases at J, with 17 bases between. The DNA for the CDR3 is TGTGCCAGTCAGGGATACCCTCGGGACACTGAAGCTTTCTTT. Protein sequence: CASQGYPRDTEAFF.

The chain has TRBV11-1 and TRBJ1-2, with TRBD1 as a possible D gene (5 bases). The V end lost 6 bases, the J end lost 5 bases, and 19 bases lay between the germline ends. Germline loops: CDR1 SGHAT, CDR2 FQDESV (reference sequence). CDR3 size: 15 residues. CDR3 DNA sequence: TGTGCCAGCAGTCAGCAGGGAAGTGTTGGGTATGGCTACACCTTC. Protein product: CASSQQGSVGYGYTF.

This clone has more than one count but fewer than ten. The V call is TRBV27, the J call TRBJ2-7; D is perhaps TRBD2 (6 bases). The CDR3 sequence is 13 residues long. Germline CDR1 reads MNHEY; CDR2 reads SMNVEV (reference sequence). V was trimmed by 5 bases and J by 3 bases, leaving 11 bases between them. The CDR3 DNA reads as TGTGCCAGCAGTCAGCGGGTGTTCTACGAGCAGTACTTC. As protein: CASSQRVFYEQYF.

DNA for the CDR3: TGCGCCAGCAGTTTCCGGGGCTCATCCTACGAGCAGTACTTC. This sequence encodes CASSFRGSSYEQYF. V and J are TRBV5-1 and TRBJ2-7, with D perhaps assigned TRBD1 or TRBD2 (5 bases each). This CDR3 has 14 amino acids. The V gene lost 5 bases and the J gene lost 1 base, with 13 bases spanning the gap. CDR1 and CDR2 (germline): SGHRS, YFSETQ.